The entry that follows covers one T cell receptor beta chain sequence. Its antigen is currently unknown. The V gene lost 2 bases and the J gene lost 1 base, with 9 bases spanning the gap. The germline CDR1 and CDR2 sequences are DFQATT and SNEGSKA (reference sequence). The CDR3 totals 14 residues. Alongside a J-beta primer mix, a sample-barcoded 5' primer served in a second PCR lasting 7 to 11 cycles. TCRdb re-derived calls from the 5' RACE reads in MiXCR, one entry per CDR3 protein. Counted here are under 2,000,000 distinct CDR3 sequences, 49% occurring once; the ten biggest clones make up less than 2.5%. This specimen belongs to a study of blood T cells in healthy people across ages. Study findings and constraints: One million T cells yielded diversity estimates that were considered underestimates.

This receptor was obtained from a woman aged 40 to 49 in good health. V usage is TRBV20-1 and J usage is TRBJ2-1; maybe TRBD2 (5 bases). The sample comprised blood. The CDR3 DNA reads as TGCAGTGCTAGATCGAGAGGGTCCTACAATGAGCAGTTCTTC. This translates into CSARSRGSYNEQFF.